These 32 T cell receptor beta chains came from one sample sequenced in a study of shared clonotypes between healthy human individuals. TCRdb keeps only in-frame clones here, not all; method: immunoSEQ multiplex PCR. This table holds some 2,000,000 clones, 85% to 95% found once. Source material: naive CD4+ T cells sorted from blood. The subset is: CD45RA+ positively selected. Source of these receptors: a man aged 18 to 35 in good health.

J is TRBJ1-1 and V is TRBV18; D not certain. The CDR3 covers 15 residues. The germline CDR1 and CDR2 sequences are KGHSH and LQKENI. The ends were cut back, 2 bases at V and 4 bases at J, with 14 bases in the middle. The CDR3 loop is CASSPGVSRATEAFF. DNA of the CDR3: TGTGCCAGCTCACCAGGGGTGTCTCGGGCCACTGAAGCTTTCTTT.

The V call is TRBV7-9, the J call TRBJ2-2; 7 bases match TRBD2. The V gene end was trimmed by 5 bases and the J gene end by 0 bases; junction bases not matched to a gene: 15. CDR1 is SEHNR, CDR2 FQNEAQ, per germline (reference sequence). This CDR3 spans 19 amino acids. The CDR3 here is CASSPRKASGYSNTGELFF. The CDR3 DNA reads TGTGCCAGCAGCCCGCGGAAGGCTAGCGGCTATTCGAACACCGGGGAGCTGTTTTTT.

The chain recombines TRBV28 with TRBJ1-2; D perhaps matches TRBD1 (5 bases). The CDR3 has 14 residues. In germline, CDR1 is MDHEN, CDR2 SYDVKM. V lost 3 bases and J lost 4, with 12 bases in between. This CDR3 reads CASSLPGVGYGYTF. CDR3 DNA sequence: TGTGCCAGCAGTTTGCCGGGGGTAGGCTATGGCTACACCTTC.

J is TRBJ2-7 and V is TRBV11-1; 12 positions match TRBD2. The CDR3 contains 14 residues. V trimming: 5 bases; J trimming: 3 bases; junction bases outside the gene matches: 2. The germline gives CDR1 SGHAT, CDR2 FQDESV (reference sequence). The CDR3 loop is CASSRTSGIYEQYF. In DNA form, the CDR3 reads TGTGCCAGCAGCCGGACTAGCGGGATCTACGAGCAGTACTTC.

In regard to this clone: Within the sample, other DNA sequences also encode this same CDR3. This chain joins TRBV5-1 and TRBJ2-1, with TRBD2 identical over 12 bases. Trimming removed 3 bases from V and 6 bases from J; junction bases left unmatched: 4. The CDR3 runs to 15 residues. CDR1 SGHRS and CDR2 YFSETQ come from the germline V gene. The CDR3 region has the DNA TGCGCCAGCAGCTCAGGACTAGCGGGAAGCAATGAGCAGTTCTTC. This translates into CASSSGLAGSNEQFF.

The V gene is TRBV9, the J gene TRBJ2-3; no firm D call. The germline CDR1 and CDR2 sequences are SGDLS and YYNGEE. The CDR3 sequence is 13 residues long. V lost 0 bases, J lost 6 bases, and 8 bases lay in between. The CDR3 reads CASSVVLADTQYF. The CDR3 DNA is TGTGCCAGCAGCGTAGTACTCGCGGATACGCAGTATTTT.

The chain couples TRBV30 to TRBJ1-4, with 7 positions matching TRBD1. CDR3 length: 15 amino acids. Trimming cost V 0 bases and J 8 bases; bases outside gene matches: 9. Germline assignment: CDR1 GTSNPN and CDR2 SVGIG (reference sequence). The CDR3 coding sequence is TGTGCCTGGAGTGTACTAGGACAGGACCACGAAAAACTGTTTTTT. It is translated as CAWSVLGQDHEKLFF.

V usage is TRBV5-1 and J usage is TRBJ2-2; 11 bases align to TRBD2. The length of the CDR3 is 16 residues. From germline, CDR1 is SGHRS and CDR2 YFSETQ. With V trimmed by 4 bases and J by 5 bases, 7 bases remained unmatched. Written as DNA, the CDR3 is TGCGCCAGCAGCCGGTCACTAGCGGGGGAAACCGGGGAGCTGTTTTTT. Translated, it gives CASSRSLAGETGELFF. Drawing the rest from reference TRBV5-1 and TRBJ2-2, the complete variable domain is KAGVTQTPRYLIKTRGQQVTLSCSPISGHRSVSWYQQTPGQGLQFLFEYFSETQRNKGNFPGRFSGRQFSNSRSEMNVSTLELGDSALYLCASSRSLAGETGELFFGEGSRLTVL.

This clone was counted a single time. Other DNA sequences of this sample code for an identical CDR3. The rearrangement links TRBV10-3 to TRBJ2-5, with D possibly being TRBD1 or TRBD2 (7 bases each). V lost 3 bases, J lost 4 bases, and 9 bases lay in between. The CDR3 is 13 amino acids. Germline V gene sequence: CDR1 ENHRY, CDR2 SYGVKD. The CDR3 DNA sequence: TGTGCCATCAGTGACAGGGGGGGAGAGACCCAGTACTTC. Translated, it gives CAISDRGGETQYF.

CDR3 amino acids: CASSLRPPEPQHF. CDR3 nucleotide sequence: TGTGCCAGCAGTTTAAGGCCACCCGAGCCCCAGCATTTT. The rearrangement links TRBV28 to TRBJ1-5; D unclear. The germline V gene encodes CDR1 MDHEN and CDR2 SYDVKM. CDR3 length: 13 amino acids. Trimming cost V 2 bases and J 8 bases, with 10 bases left between them.

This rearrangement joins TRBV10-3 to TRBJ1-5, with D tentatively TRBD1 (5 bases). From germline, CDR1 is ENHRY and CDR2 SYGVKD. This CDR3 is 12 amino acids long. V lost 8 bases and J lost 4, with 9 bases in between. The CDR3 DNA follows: TGTGCCATCGGGGGTACAAATCAGCCCCAGCATTTT. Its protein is CAIGGTNQPQHF.

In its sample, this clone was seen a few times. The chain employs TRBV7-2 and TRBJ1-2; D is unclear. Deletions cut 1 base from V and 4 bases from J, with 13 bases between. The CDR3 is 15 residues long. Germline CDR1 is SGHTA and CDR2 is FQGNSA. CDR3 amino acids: CASSLGHLHGYGYTF. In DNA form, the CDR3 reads TGTGCCAGCAGCTTAGGACACCTCCACGGCTATGGCTACACCTTC.

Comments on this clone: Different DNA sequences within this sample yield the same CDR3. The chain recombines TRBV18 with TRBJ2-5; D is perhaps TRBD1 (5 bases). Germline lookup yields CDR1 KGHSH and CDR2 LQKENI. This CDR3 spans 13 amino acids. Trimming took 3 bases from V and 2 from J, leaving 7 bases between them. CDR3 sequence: CASSPRVQETQYF. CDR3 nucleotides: TGTGCCAGCTCACCCAGGGTTCAAGAGACCCAGTACTTC.

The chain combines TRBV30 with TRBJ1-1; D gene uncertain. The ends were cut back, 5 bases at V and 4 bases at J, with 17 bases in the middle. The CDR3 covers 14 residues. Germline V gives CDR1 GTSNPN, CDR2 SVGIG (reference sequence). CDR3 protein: CAWGPGVSGTEAFF. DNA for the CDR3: TGTGCCTGGGGCCCCGGTGTAAGCGGCACTGAAGCTTTCTTT.

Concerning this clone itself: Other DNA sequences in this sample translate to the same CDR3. The CDR3 DNA sequence: TGCGCCAGCAGCTTAGCCGGCCAGACCATGAACACTGAAGCTTTCTTT. Translated, it gives CASSLAGQTMNTEAFF. The rearrangement uses TRBV5-1 and TRBJ1-1; D is ambiguous. The CDR3 consists of 16 residues. V was cut by 2 bases and J by 0 bases, with 14 bases left in between. Germline CDR1 reads SGHRS; CDR2 reads YFSETQ.

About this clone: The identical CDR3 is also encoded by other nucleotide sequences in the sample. For the CDR3, the DNA is TGTGCCAGCAGCTCTCTAGCGGGAGTCACAGATACGCAGTATTTT. Protein: CASSSLAGVTDTQYF. The rearrangement uses TRBV7-2 and TRBJ2-3; 10 bases map to TRBD2. From germline, CDR1 is SGHTA and CDR2 FQGNSA. The trim removed 4 bases at V and 2 bases at J, leaving 3 bases unmatched. The CDR3 loop spans 15 amino acids. Filled out from reference TRBV7-2 and TRBJ2-3, the complete variable domain reads GAGVSQSPSNKVTEKGKDVELRCDPISGHTALYWYRQSLGQGLEFLIYFQGNSAPDKSGLPSDRFSAERTGGSVSTLTIQRTQQEDSAVYLCASSSLAGVTDTQYFGPGTRLTVL.

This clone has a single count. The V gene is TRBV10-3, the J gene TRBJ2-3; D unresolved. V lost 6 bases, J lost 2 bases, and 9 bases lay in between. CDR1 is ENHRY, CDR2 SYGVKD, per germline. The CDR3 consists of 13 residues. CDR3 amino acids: CAIRATYTDTQYF. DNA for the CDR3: TGTGCCATCAGGGCGACTTACACAGATACGCAGTATTTT.

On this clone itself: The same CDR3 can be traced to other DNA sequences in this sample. The CDR3 nucleotides are TGCGCCAGCAGCTTGGGAGGGACGAACAATGAGCAGTTCTTC. It translates to CASSLGGTNNEQFF. This rearrangement joins TRBV5-1 to TRBJ2-1; TRBD1 or TRBD2 may be the D gene (5 bases each). From germline, CDR1 is SGHRS and CDR2 YFSETQ. V dropped 0 bases and J dropped 5 bases, with 9 bases sitting between them. There are 14 residues in the CDR3.

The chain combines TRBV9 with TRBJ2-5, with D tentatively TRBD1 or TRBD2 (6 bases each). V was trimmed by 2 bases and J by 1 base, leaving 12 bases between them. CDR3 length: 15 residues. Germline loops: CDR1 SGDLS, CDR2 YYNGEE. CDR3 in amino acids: CASSVEWGAQETQYF. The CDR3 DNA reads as TGTGCCAGCAGCGTTGAATGGGGGGCCCAAGAGACCCAGTACTTC.

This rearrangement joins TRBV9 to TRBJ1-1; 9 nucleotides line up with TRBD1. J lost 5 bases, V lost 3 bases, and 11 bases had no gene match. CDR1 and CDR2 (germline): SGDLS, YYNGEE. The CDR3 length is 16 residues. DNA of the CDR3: TGTGCCAGCAGCGGCCAAGGGACAGGGCGAGGAACTGAAGCTTTCTTT. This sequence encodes CASSGQGTGRGTEAFF.

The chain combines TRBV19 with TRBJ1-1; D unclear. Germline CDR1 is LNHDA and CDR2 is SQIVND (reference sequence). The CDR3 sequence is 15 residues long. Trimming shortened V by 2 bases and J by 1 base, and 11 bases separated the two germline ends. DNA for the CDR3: TGTGCCAGTAGTATAATCACAATCCGGAACACTGAAGCTTTCTTT. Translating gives CASSIITIRNTEAFF.

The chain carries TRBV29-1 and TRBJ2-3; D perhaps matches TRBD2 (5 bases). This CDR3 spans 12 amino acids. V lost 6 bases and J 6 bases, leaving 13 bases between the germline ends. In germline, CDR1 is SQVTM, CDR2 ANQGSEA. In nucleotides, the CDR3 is TGCAGCGTATACAGACCGGGGGATACGCAGTATTTT. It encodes CSVYRPGDTQYF.

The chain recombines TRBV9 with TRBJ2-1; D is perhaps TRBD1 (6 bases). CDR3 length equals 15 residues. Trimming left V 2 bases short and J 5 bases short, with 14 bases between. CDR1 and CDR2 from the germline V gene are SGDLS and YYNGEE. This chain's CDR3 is CASSVGSGVHNEQFF. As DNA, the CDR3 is TGTGCCAGCAGCGTTGGGTCAGGGGTTCACAATGAGCAGTTCTTC.

The CDR3 coding sequence is TGTGCCAGCATGTTCGGGCTACAAGAGACCCAGTACTTC. Translation gives CASMFGLQETQYF. The chain is built from TRBV2 and TRBJ2-5; the D is unclear. Between the trimmed V and J ends, which lost 7 bases and 2 bases, there was a span of 11 bases. The CDR3 loop spans 13 amino acids. Germline loops: CDR1 SNHLY, CDR2 FYNNEI.

The DNA of the CDR3 is TGCGCCAGCAGCCGGGGACACGGCGCCTACGAGCAGTACTTC. It specifies CASSRGHGAYEQYF. V is TRBV4-1 and J is TRBJ2-7; perhaps TRBD1 as D (6 bases). Trimming pared 4 bases from V and 2 bases from J, leaving 12 bases between. The CDR3 loop spans 14 amino acids. Germline loops: CDR1 MGHRA, CDR2 YSYEKL.

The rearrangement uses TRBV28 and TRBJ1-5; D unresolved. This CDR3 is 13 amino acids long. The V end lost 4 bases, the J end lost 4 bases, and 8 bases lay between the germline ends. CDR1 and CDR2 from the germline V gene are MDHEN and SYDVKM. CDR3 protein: CASSSAPNQPQHF. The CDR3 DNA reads TGTGCCAGCAGTTCAGCCCCAAATCAGCCCCAGCATTTT.

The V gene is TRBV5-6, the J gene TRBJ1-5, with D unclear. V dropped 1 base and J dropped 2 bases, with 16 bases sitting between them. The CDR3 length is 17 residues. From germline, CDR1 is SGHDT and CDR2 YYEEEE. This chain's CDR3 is CASSLRVTGRGNQPQHF. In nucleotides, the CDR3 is TGTGCCAGCAGCTTGCGTGTGACGGGCCGAGGCAATCAGCCCCAGCATTTT.

The CDR3 region is CASSGRIEWNEQYF. DNA for the CDR3: TGTGCCAGTAGTGGACGGATCGAATGGAACGAGCAGTACTTC. The chain has TRBV19 and TRBJ2-7; D remains ambiguous. Germline loops: CDR1 LNHDA, CDR2 SQIVND (reference sequence). This CDR3 is built from 14 residues. Trimming took off 5 bases at V and 5 bases at J, with 16 bases between the two ends.

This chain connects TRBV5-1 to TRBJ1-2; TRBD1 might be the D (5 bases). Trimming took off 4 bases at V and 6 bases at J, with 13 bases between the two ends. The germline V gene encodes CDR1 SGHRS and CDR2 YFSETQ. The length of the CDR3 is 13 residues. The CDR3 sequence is CASSGGVKDGYTF. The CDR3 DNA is TGCGCCAGCAGCGGAGGGGTAAAGGATGGCTACACCTTC.

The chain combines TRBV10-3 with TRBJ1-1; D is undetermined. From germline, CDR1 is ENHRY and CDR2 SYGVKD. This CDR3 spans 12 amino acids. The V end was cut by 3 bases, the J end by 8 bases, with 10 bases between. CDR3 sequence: CAISDSRAEAFF. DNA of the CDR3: TGTGCCATCAGTGACAGCCGCGCGGAAGCTTTCTTT.

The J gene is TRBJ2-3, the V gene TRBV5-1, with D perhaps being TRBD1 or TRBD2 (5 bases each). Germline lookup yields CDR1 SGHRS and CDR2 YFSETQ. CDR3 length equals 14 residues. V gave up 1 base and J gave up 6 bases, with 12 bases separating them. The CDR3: CASSLTGRDDTQYF. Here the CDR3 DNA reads TGCGCCAGCAGCTTGACGGGCAGGGACGATACGCAGTATTTT.

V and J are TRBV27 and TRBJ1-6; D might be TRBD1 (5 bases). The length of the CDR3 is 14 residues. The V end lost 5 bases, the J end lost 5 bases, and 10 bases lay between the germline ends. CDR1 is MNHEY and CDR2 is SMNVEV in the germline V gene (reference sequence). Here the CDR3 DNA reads TGTGCCAGCAGTCTTGGCAGGGATAATTCACCCCTCCACTTT. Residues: CASSLGRDNSPLHF.